Following are 19 T cell receptor beta chains from one sample sequenced in a study of molecular identifiers for immune sequencing clone quantification. In TCRdb, the PCR reads were re-called with MiXCR into one record per CDR3 protein. Among about 320,000 distinct CDR3 sequences, roughly a quarter were seen once, and the ten largest hold about 0.74%. The specimen was naive CD8+ T cells from blood, with Jurkat cell RNA spiked in. Specified subset: FACS-sorted CD8+CD4-CCR7+CD45RA+ naive T cells. Source of these receptors: a human donor in good health. Some libraries in this study had Jurkat cell RNA spiked in.

The chain combines TRBV6-5 with TRBJ2-7; 7 nucleotides align to TRBD1. Germline assignment: CDR1 MNHEY and CDR2 SVGAGI. V trimming: 5 bases; J trimming: 2 bases; junction bases outside the gene matches: 12. The CDR3 totals 16 residues. The CDR3 loop is CASSQFAVQGAYEQYF. CDR3 nucleotides: TGTGCCAGCAGTCAATTCGCAGTCCAGGGGGCCTACGAGCAGTACTTC.

This clonotype was counted a single time. This may arise from a read error, as a much more abundant clone is one base away. V is TRBV2 and J is TRBJ2-7; D not certain. The germline V gene encodes CDR1 SNHLY and CDR2 FYNNEI. The CDR3 is 13 amino acids. DNA of the CDR3: TGTGCCGGCAGTGAAGAGCCGAACTACGAGCAGTACTTC. This gives the protein CAGSEEPNYEQYF.

Turning to this clonotype: One base away lies a much larger clone, so this may be a sequencing read error. This chain links TRBV4-1 with TRBJ1-2, with D uncertain. The CDR3 is 16 residues long. Germline CDR1 and CDR2: MGHRA and YSYEKL. The CDR3 sequence is CASRQDSVYSNYGYTF. CDR3 in DNA: TGCGCCAGCCGCCAAGATTCAGTTTACTCTAACTATGGCTACACCTTC.

This clonotype was counted a few times. The rearrangement uses TRBV27 and TRBJ2-1, with 12 bases that match TRBD1. CDR1 and CDR2 from the germline V gene are MNHEY and SMNVEV (reference sequence). The CDR3 length is 15 residues. Trimming cost V 2 bases and J 8 bases; bases outside gene matches: 4. This chain's CDR3 is CASSLSGTGGYEQFF. CDR3 DNA sequence: TGTGCCAGCAGTTTAAGTGGGACAGGGGGCTATGAGCAGTTCTTC.

This clonotype was detected many times. The V and J genes are TRBV6-5 and TRBJ1-5; D not resolved. The V gene's germline CDR1 is MNHEY and CDR2 SVGAGI. Trimming took 2 bases from V and 6 from J, leaving 8 bases between them. The CDR3 totals 13 residues. The chain's CDR3 is CASSYNVAQPQHF. The CDR3, as DNA: TGTGCCAGCAGTTACAACGTCGCTCAGCCCCAGCATTTT.

This clonotype came up many times. This sequence joins TRBV6-6 and TRBJ2-3; 11 positions match TRBD1. CDR3 size: 13 residues. With 6 bases clipped from V and 6 bases from J, the junction kept 2 bases outside the gene matches. Looked up from germline, CDR1 is MNHNY and CDR2 is SVGAGI (reference sequence). The CDR3, as DNA: TGTGCCAGCAGGAGGGACAGGGGGGATACGCAGTATTTT. Its translation is CASRRDRGDTQYF.

Turning to this clonotype: A much bigger clone sits one base away, suggesting this may be a read error. In DNA form, the CDR3 reads TGTGCCAACAGTCTTGGGGTCCGCTCAAACATTCAGTACTTC. It is translated as CANSLGVRSNIQYF. The chain uses TRBV12-3 or TRBV12-4 and TRBJ2-4; no reliable D call. This CDR3 contains 14 residues.

As regards this clonotype: This may stem from a read error, because a much larger clone lies one nucleotide away. The V and J genes are TRBV3-1 and TRBJ1-1; a possible D gene is TRBD1 (6 bases). Per germline, CDR1 LGHDT and CDR2 YNNKEL (reference sequence). CDR3 length equals 13 residues. CDR3 in DNA: TGTGCCGGCAGCCAAGGGGGGAACACTGAAGCTTTCTTT. Its translation: CAGSQGGNTEAFF.

Regarding this clonotype: A read error is likely, as this CDR3 ends without the conserved phenylalanine or tryptophan. The limits of the CDR3 on the DNA are not certain, so only TCRdb's listed CDR3 is given. The V and J genes are TRBV5-1 and TRBJ1-4. 15 amino acids form the CDR3, both terminal residues included. The germline CDR1 and CDR2 sequences are SGHRS and YFSETQ. CDR3 sequence reads: CASSGWADGDEKLSL.

This clonotype was recorded at least ten times. The chain recombines TRBV7-2 with TRBJ1-1; D unclear. The CDR3 sequence is 15 residues long. Germline V lookup: CDR1 SGHTA, CDR2 FQGNSA. Trimming cost V 1 base and J 0 bases, with 9 bases left between them. The CDR3 DNA follows: TGTGCCAGCAGCTTAGAGTTAGGGTTGAACACTGAAGCTTTCTTT. Amino acids: CASSLELGLNTEAFF.

This clonotype was counted ten times or more. The V call is TRBV12-3 or TRBV12-4, the J call TRBJ2-6, with TRBD1 as a possible D gene (6 bases). The CDR3 is 17 residues long. The V end was cut by 6 bases, the J end by 0 bases, with 15 bases between. CDR3 nucleotide sequence: TGTGCCAGCAGCGTCCAGGACAGCAGCTCTGGGGCCAACGTCCTGACTTTC. This sequence encodes CASSVQDSSSGANVLTF.

This clonotype has ten or more counts. The rearrangement uses TRBV6-6 and TRBJ2-2; the match to TRBD2 covers 9 bases. Germline-derived CDR1 and CDR2 are MNHNY and SVGAGI (reference sequence). The V and J ends lost 7 bases and 8 bases, in that order; junction bases with no gene match: 8. The CDR3 is 14 residues long. CDR3 sequence (DNA): TGTGCCAGCATTTTGCTAGCGGGGTTTGGGGAGCTGTTTTTT. The encoded protein is CASILLAGFGELFF.

Concerning this clonotype itself: Since no conserved phenylalanine or tryptophan closes the CDR3, a read error is the likely cause. No DNA is shown, since the ends of the CDR3 on it are uncertain; the CDR3 is the one TCRdb lists. The chain recombines TRBV29-1 with TRBJ1-1; the D segment call TRBD1 is taken from the table without a DNA check. Germline V CDR1 and CDR2: SQVTM, ANQGSEA. With termini counted, the CDR3 has 14 amino acids. CDR3 sequence: CSVEGGPMNTEAIY.

This clonotype was observed at least ten times. V gene TRBV28 combines with J gene TRBJ2-7; 10 positions match TRBD2. The germline V gene encodes CDR1 MDHEN and CDR2 SYDVKM. This CDR3 comprises 15 residues. The junction had 9 bases not matched to a gene; V was cut back by 4 bases and J by 6 bases. The CDR3 here is CASSSPGLADLEQYF. In DNA form, the CDR3 reads TGTGCCAGCAGTTCCCCCGGACTAGCGGACCTCGAGCAGTACTTC.

V gene TRBV2 combines with J gene TRBJ2-4; a weak D match, TRBD2 (6 bases). Deletions cut 4 bases from V and 4 bases from J, with 11 bases between. The germline gives CDR1 SNHLY, CDR2 FYNNEI. CDR3 length equals 14 residues. For the CDR3, the DNA is TGTGCCAGCAGTGGTAGGACTAAAAAAAACATTCAGTACTTC. It codes for CASSGRTKKNIQYF.

In the case of this clonotype: This may be a read error, as it is one base from a much larger clone. CDR3 nucleotides: TGTGCCAGCAGGAAGGGACAGGGGTCCGAGCGGTACTTC. This codes for CASRKGQGSERYF. The rearrangement joins TRBV27 to TRBJ2-7; TRBD1 agrees at 10 bases. Germline CDR1 and CDR2: MNHEY and SMNVEV (reference sequence). The CDR3 length is 13 residues.

This clonotype came up a few times. The rearrangement uses TRBV29-1 and TRBJ2-7; D is possibly TRBD2 (5 bases). Looked up from germline, CDR1 is SQVTM and CDR2 is ANQGSEA. V lost 4 bases and J lost 2, with 12 bases in between. The CDR3 extends over 13 amino acids. CDR3 sequence: CSVVTSSTYEQYF. CDR3 coding DNA: TGCAGCGTTGTAACTAGTTCTACCTACGAGCAGTACTTC.

Regarding this clonotype: This may be a read error: a much more frequent sequence differs by one nucleotide. Given the absence of the conserved phenylalanine or tryptophan at the CDR3 end, a read error is likely. The gene calls are TRBV12-3 or TRBV12-4 and TRBJ2-7; possibly TRBD1 for D (5 bases). Trimming took off 2 bases at V and 2 bases at J, with 16 bases between the two ends. The CDR3 totals 16 residues. The CDR3 reads CASSLSLGRAAYEQYL. CDR3 in DNA: TGTGCCAGCAGTTTATCCCTCGGCAGGGCTGCCTACGAGCAGTACCTC.

The chain links TRBV20-1 to TRBJ1-1; 8 bases are shared with TRBD1. From germline, CDR1 is DFQATT and CDR2 SNEGSKA (reference sequence). The V segment lost 3 bases and the J segment 3 bases; nucleotides outside the gene matches: 3. This CDR3 comprises 13 residues. Here the CDR3 DNA reads TGCAGTGCTAGGGACAGGGATGACACTGAAGCTTTCTTT. This sequence encodes CSARDRDDTEAFF.